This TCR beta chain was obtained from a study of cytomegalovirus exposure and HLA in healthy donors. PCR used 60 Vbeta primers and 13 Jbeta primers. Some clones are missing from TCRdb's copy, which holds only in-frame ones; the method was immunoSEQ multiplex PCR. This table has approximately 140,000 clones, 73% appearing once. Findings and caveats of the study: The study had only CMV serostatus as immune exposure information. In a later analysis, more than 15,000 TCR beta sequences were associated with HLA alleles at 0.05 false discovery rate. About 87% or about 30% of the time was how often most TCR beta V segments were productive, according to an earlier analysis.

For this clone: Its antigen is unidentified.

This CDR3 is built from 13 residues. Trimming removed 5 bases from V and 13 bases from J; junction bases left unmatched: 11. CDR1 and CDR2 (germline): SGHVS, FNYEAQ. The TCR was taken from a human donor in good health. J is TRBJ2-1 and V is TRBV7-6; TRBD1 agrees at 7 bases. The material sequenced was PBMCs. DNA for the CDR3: TGTGCCAGCAGCCGGGACAGCCAGACATCCCAGTTCTTC. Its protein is CASSRDSQTSQFF.